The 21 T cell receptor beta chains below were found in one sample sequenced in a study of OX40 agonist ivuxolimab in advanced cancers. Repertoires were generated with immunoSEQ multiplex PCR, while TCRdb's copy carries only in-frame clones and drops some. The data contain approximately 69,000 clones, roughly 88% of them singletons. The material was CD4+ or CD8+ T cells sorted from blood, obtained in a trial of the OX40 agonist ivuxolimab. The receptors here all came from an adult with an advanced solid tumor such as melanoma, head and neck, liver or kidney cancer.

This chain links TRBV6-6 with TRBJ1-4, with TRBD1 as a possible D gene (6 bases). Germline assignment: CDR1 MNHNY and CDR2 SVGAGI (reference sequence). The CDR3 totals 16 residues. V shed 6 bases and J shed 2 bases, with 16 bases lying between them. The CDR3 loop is CASRPHRESTNEKLFF. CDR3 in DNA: TGTGCCAGCAGACCCCACAGGGAATCGACTAATGAAAAACTGTTTTTT.

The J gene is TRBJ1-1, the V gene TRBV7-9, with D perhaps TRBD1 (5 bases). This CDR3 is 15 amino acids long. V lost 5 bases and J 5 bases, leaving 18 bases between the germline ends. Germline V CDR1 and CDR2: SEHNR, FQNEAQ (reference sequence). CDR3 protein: CASSRREPGGTEAFF. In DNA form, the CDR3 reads TGTGCCAGCAGCAGACGGGAACCCGGGGGGACTGAAGCTTTCTTT.

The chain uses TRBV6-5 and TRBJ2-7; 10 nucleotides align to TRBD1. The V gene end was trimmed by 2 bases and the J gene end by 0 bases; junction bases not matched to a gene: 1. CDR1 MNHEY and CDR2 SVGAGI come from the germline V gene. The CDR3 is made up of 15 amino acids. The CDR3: CASSYGTGASYEQYF. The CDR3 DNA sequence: TGTGCCAGCAGTTACGGGACAGGGGCCTCCTACGAGCAGTACTTC.

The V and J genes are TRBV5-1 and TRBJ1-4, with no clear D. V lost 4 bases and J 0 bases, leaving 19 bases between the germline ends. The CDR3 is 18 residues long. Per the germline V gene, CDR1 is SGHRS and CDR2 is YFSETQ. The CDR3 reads CASSPIDDYGATNEKLFF. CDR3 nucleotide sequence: TGCGCCAGCAGCCCCATTGACGATTACGGGGCAACTAATGAAAAACTGTTTTTT.

The CDR3 DNA reads TGTGCCAGCAGTGTCCGGGCTGTCGGGGAGCTGTTTTTT. Translation: CASSVRAVGELFF. The chain links TRBV2 to TRBJ2-2; no firm D call. Trimming stripped 4 bases from V and 7 bases from J, with 10 bases between. There are 13 residues in the CDR3. Germline V CDR1 and CDR2: SNHLY, FYNNEI.

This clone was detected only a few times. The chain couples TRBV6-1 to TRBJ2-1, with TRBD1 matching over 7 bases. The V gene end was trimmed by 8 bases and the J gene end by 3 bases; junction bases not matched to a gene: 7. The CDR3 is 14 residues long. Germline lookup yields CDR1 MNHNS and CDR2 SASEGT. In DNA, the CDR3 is TGTGCCAGCGGAGACAGGGCAGGCTACAATGAGCAGTTCTTC. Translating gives CASGDRAGYNEQFF.

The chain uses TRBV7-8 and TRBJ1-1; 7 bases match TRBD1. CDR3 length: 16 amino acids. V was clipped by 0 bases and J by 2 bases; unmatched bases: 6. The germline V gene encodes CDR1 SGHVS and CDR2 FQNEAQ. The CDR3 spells CASSLAQGRFNTEAFF. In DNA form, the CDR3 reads TGTGCCAGCAGCTTAGCACAGGGGAGGTTCAACACTGAAGCTTTCTTT.

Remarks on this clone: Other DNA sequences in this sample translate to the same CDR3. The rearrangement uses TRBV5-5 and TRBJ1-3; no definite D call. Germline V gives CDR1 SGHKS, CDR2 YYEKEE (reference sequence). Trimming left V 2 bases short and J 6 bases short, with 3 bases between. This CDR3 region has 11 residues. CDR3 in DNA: TGTGCCAGCAGCTTTCAAAACACCATATATTTT. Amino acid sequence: CASSFQNTIYF.

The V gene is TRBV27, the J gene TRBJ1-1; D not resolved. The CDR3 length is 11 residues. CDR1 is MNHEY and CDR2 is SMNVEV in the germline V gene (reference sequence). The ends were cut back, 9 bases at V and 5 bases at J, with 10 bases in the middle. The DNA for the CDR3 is TGTGCCAGTGGTCGGGTGACTGAAGCTTTCTTT. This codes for CASGRVTEAFF.

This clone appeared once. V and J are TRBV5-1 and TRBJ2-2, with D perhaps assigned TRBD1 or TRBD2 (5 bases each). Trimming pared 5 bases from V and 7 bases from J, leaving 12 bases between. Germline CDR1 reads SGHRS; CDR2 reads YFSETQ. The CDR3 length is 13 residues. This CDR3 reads CASRGVEGGELFF. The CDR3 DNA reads TGCGCCAGCAGAGGGGTCGAGGGCGGGGAGCTGTTTTTT.

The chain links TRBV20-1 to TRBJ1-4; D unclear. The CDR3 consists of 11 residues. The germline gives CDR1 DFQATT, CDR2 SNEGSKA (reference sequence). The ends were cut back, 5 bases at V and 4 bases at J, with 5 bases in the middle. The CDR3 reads CSAEINEKLFF. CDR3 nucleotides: TGCAGTGCTGAGATTAATGAAAAACTGTTTTTT.

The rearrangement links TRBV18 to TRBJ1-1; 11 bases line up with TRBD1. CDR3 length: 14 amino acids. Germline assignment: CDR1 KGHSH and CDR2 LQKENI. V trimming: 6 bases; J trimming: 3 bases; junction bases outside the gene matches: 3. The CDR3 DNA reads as TGTGCCAGCTCGGGGACAGGGGGGGACACTGAAGCTTTCTTT. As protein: CASSGTGGDTEAFF.

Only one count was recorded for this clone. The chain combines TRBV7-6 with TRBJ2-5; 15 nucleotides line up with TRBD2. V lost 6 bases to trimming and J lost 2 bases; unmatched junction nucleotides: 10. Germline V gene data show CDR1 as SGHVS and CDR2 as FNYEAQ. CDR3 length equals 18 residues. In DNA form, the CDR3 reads TGTGCCAGCAGAAGCCCGGGACTAGCGGGAGGTCTTCAAGAGACCCAGTACTTC. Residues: CASRSPGLAGGLQETQYF.

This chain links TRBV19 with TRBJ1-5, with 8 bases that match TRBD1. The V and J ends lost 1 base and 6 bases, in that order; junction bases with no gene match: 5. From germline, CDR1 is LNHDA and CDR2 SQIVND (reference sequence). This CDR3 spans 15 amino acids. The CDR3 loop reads CASSIVDRASQPQHF. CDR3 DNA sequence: TGTGCCAGTAGTATAGTGGACAGGGCAAGTCAGCCCCAGCATTTT.

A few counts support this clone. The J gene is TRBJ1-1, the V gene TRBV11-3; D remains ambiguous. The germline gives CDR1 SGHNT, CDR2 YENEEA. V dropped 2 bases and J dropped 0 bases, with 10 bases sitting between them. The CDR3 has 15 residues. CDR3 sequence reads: CASSLRWQMNTEAFF. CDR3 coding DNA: TGTGCCAGCAGCTTAAGATGGCAGATGAACACTGAAGCTTTCTTT.

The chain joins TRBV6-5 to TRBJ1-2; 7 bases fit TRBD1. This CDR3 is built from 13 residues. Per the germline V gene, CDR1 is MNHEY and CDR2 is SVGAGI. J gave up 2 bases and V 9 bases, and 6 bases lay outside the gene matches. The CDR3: CASTGTANYGYTF. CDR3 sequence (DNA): TGTGCCAGTACCGGGACAGCAAACTATGGCTACACCTTC.

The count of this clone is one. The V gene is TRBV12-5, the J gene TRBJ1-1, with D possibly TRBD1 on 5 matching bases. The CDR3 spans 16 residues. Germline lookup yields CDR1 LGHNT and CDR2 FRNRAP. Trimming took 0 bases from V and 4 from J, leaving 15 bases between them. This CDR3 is CASGLVRGGRGTEAFF. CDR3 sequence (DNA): TGTGCTAGTGGTTTGGTACGGGGGGGTAGAGGCACTGAAGCTTTCTTT.

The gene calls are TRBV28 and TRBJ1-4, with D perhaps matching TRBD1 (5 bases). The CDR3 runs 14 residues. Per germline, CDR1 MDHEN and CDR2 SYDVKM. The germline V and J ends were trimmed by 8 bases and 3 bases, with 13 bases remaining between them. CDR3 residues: CASGDGGPNEKLFF. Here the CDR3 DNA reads TGTGCCAGCGGTGACGGGGGACCTAATGAAAAACTGTTTTTT.

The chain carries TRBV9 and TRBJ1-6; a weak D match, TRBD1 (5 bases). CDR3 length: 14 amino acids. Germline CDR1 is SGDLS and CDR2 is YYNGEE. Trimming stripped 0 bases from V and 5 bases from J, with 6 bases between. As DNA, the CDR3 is TGTGCCAGCAGCGTAGGAGGGGATAATTCACCCCTCCACTTT. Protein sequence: CASSVGGDNSPLHF.

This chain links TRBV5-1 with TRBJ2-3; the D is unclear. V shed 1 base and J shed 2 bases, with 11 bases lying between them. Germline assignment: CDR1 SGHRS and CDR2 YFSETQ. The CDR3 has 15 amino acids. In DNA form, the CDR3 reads TGCGCCAGCAGCTTGAGTGGACCTCACACAGATACGCAGTATTTT. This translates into CASSLSGPHTDTQYF.

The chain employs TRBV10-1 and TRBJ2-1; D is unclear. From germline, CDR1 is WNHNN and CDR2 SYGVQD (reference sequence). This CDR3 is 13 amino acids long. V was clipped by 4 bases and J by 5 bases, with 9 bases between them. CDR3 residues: CASSGIRDNEQFF. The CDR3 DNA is TGCGCCAGCAGTGGGATCAGAGACAATGAGCAGTTCTTC.